This T cell receptor beta chain was identified in a study of blood T cell repertoires in COVID-19. Original processing notes: Reference gene primer amplification in the assay estimated nucleated cell counts. Produced via immunoSEQ multiplex PCR; TCRdb's table is partial and in-frame only. For V, J and clone size, that table is used; D and trimming come from the DNA. The table records approximately 170,000 clones, 86% of them present only once. CDR1 is MDHEN and CDR2 is SYDVKM in the germline V gene. The CDR3 runs to 13 residues. The V gene lost 2 bases and the J gene lost 9 bases, with 12 bases spanning the gap.

This receptor was identified in a woman aged 60-75 years with COVID-19, enrolled during active disease. The chain joins TRBV28 to TRBJ2-3, with unresolved D. The sample taken for sequencing was peripheral blood. DNA of the CDR3: TGTGCCAGCAGTTTAAGTCAACTAAGAACGCAGTATTTT. Translation: CASSLSQLRTQYF.